A single T cell receptor (beta chain) is shown here with its context. Its antigen is unidentified. This sample was taken from a study of esophageal squamous cell carcinoma under preoperative chemotherapy. Findings and limits, study-wide: Post-treatment tumor-infiltrating lymphocytes appeared partly derived from peripheral T cells migrating into the tumor.

TCRdb analysed the PCR reads with MiXCR anew, one entry per CDR3 protein. The data contain under 7,000 distinct CDR3 sequences, approximately 33% of them seen just once; the ten biggest clones take up 14% to 15%. The time point here: before preoperative PTX-NDP chemotherapy. Paclitaxel-nedaplatin chemotherapy was given to patients ahead of their surgery. V was pared by 2 bases and J by 13 bases, with 11 bases of the junction left unmatched. CDR1 SGHNT and CDR2 YENEEA come from the germline V gene. The CDR3 totals 14 residues. This sequence joins TRBV11-3 and TRBJ2-1, with 7 bases identical to TRBD2. This clonotype was sampled from a human donor with esophageal squamous cell carcinoma. The donor label of this sample is uncertain. This specimen was acquired from a patient given preoperative chemotherapy. CDR3 nucleotides: TGTGCCAGCAGCTTATTCGCGGGAGAAGAGACCCAGTTCTTC. Translating it yields CASSLFAGEETQFF.